These T cell receptor beta chains were read from a single sample in a study of blood T cell repertoires in COVID-19. Clones were read by immunoSEQ multiplex PCR, and TCRdb kept only the in-frame ones, dropping some. The sample records 190,000 or so clones, 70% to 80% being singletons. Sequencing was done on a sample of peripheral blood. These receptors were obtained from a man aged 50 or older who had recovered from COVID-19. Both conserved end residues are part of each CDR3. D genes are given only for firm matches. Size values are once, few and many counts, or a class for expanded clones, and some rows have none.

TGTGCCAGCAGCGTTCCGGGACAGCCCTATGGCTACACCTTC | CASSVPGQPYGYTF | TRBJ1-2 | . | TRBD1 | TRBV9
TGCGCCAGCAGCTTGGTTTCGGGGCAGGGGGGTTCGTACGAGCAGTACTTC | CASSLVSGQGGSYEQYF | TRBJ2-7 | . | . | TRBV5-1
TGTGCCAGCTCACCACAAACAGGGGGCCGGTGGGAGACCCAGTACTTC | CASSPQTGGRWETQYF | TRBJ2-5 | . | TRBD1 | TRBV18
TGCAGTGCTAGTGACGGCTACAATGAGCAGTTCTTC | CSASDGYNEQFF | TRBJ2-1 | . | . | TRBV20-1
TGTGCCAGCAGGGACAGGGTATTCACTGAAGCTTTCTTT | CASRDRVFTEAFF | TRBJ1-1 | . | TRBD1 | TRBV27
TGTGCCAGCAGTTTAGTCGGACTCGACTCACCCCTCCACTTT | CASSLVGLDSPLHF | TRBJ1-6 | . | . | TRBV28
TGTGCCACTAGCCGACTAGCGAACAATGAGCAGTTCTTC | CATSRLANNEQFF | TRBJ2-1 | . | TRBD2 | TRBV15
TGCGCCAGCAGCTCTACAGGGGGAGGAAACACCATATATTTT | CASSSTGGGNTIYF | TRBJ1-3 | . | TRBD1 | TRBV5-1
TGTGCCATCGGATACGGACAGTACAATGAGCAGTTCTTC | CAIGYGQYNEQFF | TRBJ2-1 | . | . | TRBV10-3
TGCGCCAGCAGCCAAGCATGGAGACAGGTTTACAATGAGCAGTTCTTC | CASSQAWRQVYNEQFF | TRBJ2-1 | . | . | TRBV4-3
TGTGCCAGCAGCCAAGGGTCGGGGAACACCGGGGAGCTGTTTTTT | CASSQGSGNTGELFF | TRBJ2-2 | . | . | TRBV4-2
TGTGCCAGCAGCTTGTATGGAATAGCGACGACTAGCACAGATACGCAGTATTTT | CASSLYGIATTSTDTQYF | TRBJ2-3 | . | . | TRBV5-6
TGTGCCAGTAGTTCACGGGGAGGGGTGAGCAATCAGCCCCAGCATTTT | CASSSRGGVSNQPQHF | TRBJ1-5 | . | . | TRBV19
TGCGCCAGCAGCCAAGATAAGACAGGGTTCTTCTCTGGGGCCAACGTCCTGACTTTC | CASSQDKTGFFSGANVLTF | TRBJ2-6 | . | TRBD1 | TRBV4-1
TGTGCCAGCAGCTTGAGACAGGCGTTTCGAGAGACCCAGTACTTC | CASSLRQAFRETQYF | TRBJ2-5 | few | . | TRBV5-6
TGTGCCAGCAGCCACGTTCTAGCGGGAGGGGAGACCCAGTACTTC | CASSHVLAGGETQYF | TRBJ2-5 | . | TRBD2 | TRBV14
TGCAGTGCTAGTTCCCCGCGCGAGCAGTACTTC | CSASSPREQYF | TRBJ2-7 | once | . | TRBV20-1
TGTGCCAGCAGTGAAGGTCGTACTAGCGGACAAGAGACCCAGTACTTC | CASSEGRTSGQETQYF | TRBJ2-5 | . | TRBD2 | TRBV2
TGTGCCAGCAGCGTGCTAGCGGGGCAAGAGACCCAGTACTTC | CASSVLAGQETQYF | TRBJ2-5 | . | TRBD2 | TRBV9
TGTGCCAGCAGCGTGGGACAGGGTTGGAATTCACCCCTCCACTTT | CASSVGQGWNSPLHF | TRBJ1-6 | . | TRBD1 | TRBV9
TGTGCCTGGAGTGGACAGATCAATCAGCCCCAGCATTTT | CAWSGQINQPQHF | TRBJ1-5 | . | . | TRBV30
TGTGCCAGCAGCCCAATCTTGGGACTAGCGGGCTCCTACGAGCAGTACTTC | CASSPILGLAGSYEQYF | TRBJ2-7 | . | TRBD2 | TRBV28
TGTGCCAGCAGCCGCTTCCCGCTCCGGGACTTCCATTACGAGCAGTACTTC | CASSRFPLRDFHYEQYF | TRBJ2-7 | . | . | TRBV16
TGTGCCACCAGTGAGTCCGGGACAGGGGTCGGGGCCAACGTCCTGACTTTC | CATSESGTGVGANVLTF | TRBJ2-6 | . | TRBD1 | TRBV24-1
TGTGCCAGCCAAGCAGGAGGGGACCTCTCCGGCTACACCTTC | CASQAGGDLSGYTF | TRBJ1-2 | . | . | TRBV7-9
TGTGCCAGCAGCGGGACCCACGGGCGGGAGTACACCGGGGAGCTGTTTTTT | CASSGTHGREYTGELFF | TRBJ2-2 | . | TRBD2 | TRBV9
TGTGCCAGCAGTTTAGGGACAGGTACAATTGAGCAGTTCTTC | CASSLGTGTIEQFF | TRBJ2-1 | few | TRBD1 | TRBV27
TGTGCCAGCCACAAGCCGACAGGGAGCAATCAGCCCCAGCATTTT | CASHKPTGSNQPQHF | TRBJ1-5 | . | TRBD1 | TRBV28
TGTGCCAGCAGCCCGGGGACAGACTACGAGCAGTACTTC | CASSPGTDYEQYF | TRBJ2-7 | . | TRBD1 | TRBV7-6
TGCGCCAGCAGCGAAATGGGGACAGGGGGCGATTCACCCCTCCACTTT | CASSEMGTGGDSPLHF | TRBJ1-6 | . | TRBD1 | TRBV5-1
TGTGCCAGCACGGCCCCAGGGTGGGACACTGAAGCTTTCTTT | CASTAPGWDTEAFF | TRBJ1-1 | . | . | TRBV6-5